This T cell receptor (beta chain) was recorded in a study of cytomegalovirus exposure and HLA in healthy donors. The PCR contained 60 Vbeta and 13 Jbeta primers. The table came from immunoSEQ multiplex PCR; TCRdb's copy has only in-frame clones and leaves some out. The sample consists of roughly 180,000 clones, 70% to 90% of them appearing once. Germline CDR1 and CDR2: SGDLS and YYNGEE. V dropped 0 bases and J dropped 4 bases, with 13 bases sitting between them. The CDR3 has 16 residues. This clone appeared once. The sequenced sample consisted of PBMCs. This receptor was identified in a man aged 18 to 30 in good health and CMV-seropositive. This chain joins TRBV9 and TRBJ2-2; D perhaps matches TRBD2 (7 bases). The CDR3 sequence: CASSVDPGGPTGELFF. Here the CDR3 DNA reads TGTGCCAGCAGCGTAGATCCGGGGGGCCCCACCGGGGAGCTGTTTTTT. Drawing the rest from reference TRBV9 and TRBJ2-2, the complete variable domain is DSGVTQTPKHLITATGQRVTLRCSPRSGDLSVYWYQQSLDQGLQFLIQYYNGEERAKGNILERFSAQQFPDLHSELNLSSLELGDSALYFCASSVDPGGPTGELFFGEGSRLTVL.